This T cell receptor beta chain comes out of a study of T-cell reconstitution after alpha-beta-depleted transplantation in children (TCRdb year 2016). For context, the study as a whole: T-cell immune reconstitution after TCRalphabeta/CD19-depleted allogeneic hematopoietic cell transplantation in children was quantitatively tracked in the study by means of TCR repertoire profiling. Paper-wide results and their limitations: The frequencies of hyperexpanded clones fell over the following months, and after one year, T-cell counts and TCRbeta diversity were mostly attributed to newly produced T cells. The high TCRbeta diversity at day 60 in some patients was ascribed to recipient T cells and intrathymic progenitors that had survived conditioning. The apparently early alphabetaT-cell count recovery about two months after transplant was reportedly dependent on only several hundred rapidly expanded clones derived from non-depleted graft cells.

As concerns this clonotype: What this receptor recognizes is not known. There are no base qualities to consult, and no much larger clone falls within one base.

V lost 7 bases and J lost 4 bases; the stretch between them is 8 bases long. From cysteine to phenylalanine, the CDR3 is 12 amino acids long. Of the read, only the CDR3 DNA is kept; its 36 bases are in frame from base 1. The CDR1 and CDR2 encoded by the germline V gene (reference sequence) are LGHDT and YNNKEL. Sample treatment or condition, as interpreted from the label and publication: allogeneic hematopoietic cell transplantation with graft depleted of TCRalphabeta T cells and CD19 B cells. The transplant recipients were children given TCRalphabeta/CD19-depleted allogeneic hematopoietic cell grafts. Library creation used PCR. The instrument given in TCRdb is Illumina HiSeq 2500. TCR libraries were prepared with molecular barcoding, using unique molecular identifiers to normalize TCRbeta repertoire quantification. TCRdb applied fastp at Q25 and MiXCR to the public reads, then kept only in-frame beta chains. Every distinct CDR3 protein forms one entry, paired with its most common genes and DNA. This sample comprises 250,000 to 350,000 distinct CDR3 sequences, 20% to 30% of them detected only once. The top ten clones comprise 9.5% to 13% of the sample.

The source was PBMCs, mostly from graft donor cells, collected 180 days after TCRalphabeta/CD19-depleted stem cell transplant. The chain is made from TRBV3-1 and TRBJ1-3, with no reliable assignment of the D segment. This TCR derives from a male patient under 18 who had a stem cell transplant for acute lymphoblastic leukemia, so the T cells may come from the graft donor. The CDR3 reads as follows: CASTLQGNTIYF. The DNA reads TGTGCCAGCACTCTACAGGGAAACACCATATATTTT.